These 28 T cell receptor beta chains originate from one sample sequenced in a study of identical twins. TCRdb re-called the 5' RACE reads through MiXCR, storing one row per CDR3 protein. This table has roughly 480,000 distinct CDR3 sequences, 24% appearing once. In addition, the sample was reused for a study of T cells expressing NK-cell markers.

The sample comprised CD4+ T cells sorted from blood. The origin of the receptors is a woman aged 18 to 35 in good health.

The chain combines TRBV11-1 with TRBJ2-6, with 11 bases aligning to TRBD2. The V segment lost 2 bases and the J segment 0 bases; nucleotides outside the gene matches: 6. Germline V CDR1 and CDR2: SGHAT, FQDESV (reference sequence). The CDR3 is 19 residues long. CDR3 in amino acids: CASSLLSGGAPSGANVLTF. The CDR3 DNA is TGTGCCAGCAGCTTACTTAGCGGGGGGGCCCCCTCTGGGGCCAACGTCCTGACTTTC.

The chain links TRBV28 to TRBJ2-2; 7 bases align to TRBD1. The V and J ends lost 2 bases and 1 base, in that order; junction bases with no gene match: 1. The CDR3 runs to 15 residues. CDR1 and CDR2 (germline): MDHEN, SYDVKM. CDR3 nucleotide sequence: TGTGCCAGCAGTTTACAGGGGGTGAACACCGGGGAGCTGTTTTTT. Translation: CASSLQGVNTGELFF.

The chain uses TRBV27 and TRBJ1-1; D gene unclear. CDR3 size: 13 residues. Germline V lookup: CDR1 MNHEY, CDR2 SMNVEV (reference sequence). Trimming cost V 7 bases and J 3 bases, with 12 bases left between them. CDR3 sequence reads: CASKFVGYTEAFF. Written as DNA, the CDR3 is TGTGCCAGCAAATTCGTTGGGTACACTGAAGCTTTCTTT.

The table lists this clonotype with a few counts. This chain links TRBV10-1 with TRBJ2-7, with D possibly called TRBD1 or TRBD2 (5 bases each). The CDR3 covers 13 residues. CDR1 and CDR2 from the germline V gene are WNHNN and SYGVQD (reference sequence). Between the trimmed V and J ends, which lost 8 bases and 3 bases, there was a span of 14 bases. The CDR3 loop is CASRRTGLYEQYF. CDR3 DNA sequence: TGCGCCAGCCGGCGAACGGGGCTCTACGAGCAGTACTTC.

This clonotype was counted only a few times. The chain uses TRBV24-1 and TRBJ2-1; 10 bases line up with TRBD1. V trimming: 4 bases; J trimming: 6 bases; junction bases outside the gene matches: 5. Germline CDR1 and CDR2: KGHDR and SFDVKD. The CDR3 covers 15 residues. Written as DNA, the CDR3 is TGTGCCACCAGTGACCCAAGACAGGGGGCCAATGAGCAGTTCTTC. Translation gives CATSDPRQGANEQFF.

The chain couples TRBV20-1 to TRBJ2-4, with 9 positions matching TRBD1. This CDR3 comprises 17 residues. Germline V gene data show CDR1 as DFQATT and CDR2 as SNEGSKA (reference sequence). J lost 3 bases, V lost 8 bases, and 17 bases had no gene match. The CDR3 DNA reads TGCAGTTCCCGACCGGGACAGGGTCAGGGCATCAAAAACATTCAGTACTTC. Amino acids: CSSRPGQGQGIKNIQYF.

This clonotype was seen a handful of times. CDR3: CSAPFQGARETQYF. In DNA, the CDR3 is TGCAGTGCGCCTTTCCAGGGGGCCCGAGAGACCCAGTACTTC. V and J are TRBV20-1 and TRBJ2-5, with TRBD1 matching 8 bases. Germline loops: CDR1 DFQATT, CDR2 SNEGSKA (reference sequence). The junction had 10 bases not matched to a gene; V was cut back by 6 bases and J by 4 bases. The CDR3 is made up of 14 amino acids.

Only a few counts were recorded for this clonotype. This chain joins TRBV10-3 and TRBJ2-2; the D gene is possibly TRBD1 (6 bases). In germline, CDR1 is ENHRY, CDR2 SYGVKD. This CDR3 contains 14 residues. V was shortened by 8 bases and J by 1 base, with 11 bases between the two germline ends. The chain's CDR3 is CAIGIQGNTGELFF. The CDR3 DNA is TGTGCCATCGGCATACAGGGGAACACCGGGGAGCTGTTTTTT.

This chain uses TRBV5-4 with TRBJ2-5; either TRBD1 or TRBD2 may fit D (5 bases each). CDR1 and CDR2 from the germline V gene are SGHNT and YYREEE (reference sequence). Trimming pared 4 bases from V and 4 bases from J, leaving 11 bases between. The CDR3 has 13 amino acids. DNA of the CDR3: TGTGCCAGCAGCCCCCGGGACGGAGAGACCCAGTACTTC. Amino acid sequence: CASSPRDGETQYF.

The gene calls are TRBV5-1 and TRBJ2-7; 7 bases align to TRBD1. Losses at the gene ends were 2 bases for V and 6 bases for J; bases not matched to a gene: 14. The CDR3 consists of 16 residues. The germline V gene has CDR1 SGHRS and CDR2 YFSETQ. The CDR3 sequence: CASSLGPRQGASEQYF. For the CDR3, the DNA is TGCGCCAGCAGCTTAGGCCCCCGACAGGGAGCCAGCGAGCAGTACTTC.

CDR3 nucleotides: TGTGCCAGCAGAGATTACAGAGTAGGGGCTAACGAGCAGTACTTC. Protein product: CASRDYRVGANEQYF. The V and J genes are TRBV6-1 and TRBJ2-7, with a possible D match to TRBD1 (5 bases). CDR3 length: 15 amino acids. Germline CDR1 is MNHNS and CDR2 is SASEGT. Trimming pared 6 bases from V and 5 bases from J, leaving 20 bases between.

V usage is TRBV12-3 or TRBV12-4 and J usage is TRBJ2-7; 8 bases line up with TRBD1. V was clipped by 8 bases and J by 2 bases; unmatched bases: 8. There are 14 residues in the CDR3. The chain's CDR3 is CASRMTGDPYEQYF. CDR3 bases: TGTGCCAGCCGGATGACAGGGGACCCCTACGAGCAGTACTTC.

The chain combines TRBV29-1 with TRBJ2-3; perhaps TRBD1 as D (6 bases). Deletions cut 1 base from V and 4 bases from J, with 12 bases between. The germline CDR1 and CDR2 sequences are SQVTM and ANQGSEA. This CDR3 has 14 residues. This CDR3 reads CSVEGGRGSDTQYF. In DNA, the CDR3 is TGCAGCGTTGAAGGGGGGCGAGGGTCAGATACGCAGTATTTT.

In this sample, this clonotype turned up a few times. The chain couples TRBV6-5 to TRBJ2-5; D call uncertain. This CDR3 contains 15 residues. V was pared by 0 bases and J by 2 bases, with 10 bases between. Germline V lookup: CDR1 MNHEY, CDR2 SVGAGI. Here the CDR3 reads CASSYSVLPQETQYF. Here the CDR3 DNA reads TGTGCCAGCAGTTACTCGGTCCTTCCGCAAGAGACCCAGTACTTC.

CDR3 nucleotides: TGCAGTGCTAGAGATCCAAACTCACGGAAAGAGACCCAGTACTTC. Protein product: CSARDPNSRKETQYF. The chain has TRBV20-1 and TRBJ2-5, with no clear D. The CDR3 loop spans 15 amino acids. Germline-derived CDR1 and CDR2 are DFQATT and SNEGSKA (reference sequence). With 0 bases removed from V and 3 bases from J, the gap between germline ends came to 14 bases.

The chain links TRBV27 to TRBJ2-7; D may be TRBD2 (6 bases). V dropped 5 bases and J dropped 5 bases, with 16 bases sitting between them. Looked up from germline, CDR1 is MNHEY and CDR2 is SMNVEV (reference sequence). CDR3 length: 14 residues. CDR3 DNA sequence: TGTGCCAGCAGTCGGGCAGGGAGGCGCGACGAGCAGTACTTC. This gives the protein CASSRAGRRDEQYF.

This clonotype was seen a handful of times. This chain joins TRBV12-3 or TRBV12-4 and TRBJ2-3; the match to TRBD1 covers 7 bases. V shed 6 bases and J 0 bases; nucleotides not matched to a gene: 21. The CDR3 spans 20 residues. As DNA, the CDR3 is TGTGCCAGCAGCGGGAAGGGGGCAGGTGACGGGACCTCGAGCACAGATACGCAGTATTTT. It codes for CASSGKGAGDGTSSTDTQYF.

The gene calls are TRBV6-5 and TRBJ1-6, with a tentative D call TRBD1 (6 bases). The CDR3 covers 17 residues. CDR1 is MNHEY, CDR2 SVGAGI, per germline. Trimming shortened V by 0 bases and J by 7 bases, and 16 bases separated the two germline ends. The CDR3 DNA sequence: TGTGCCAGCAGTTACTCGTTCGGGACAAGGGGAAATTCACCCCTCCACTTT. As protein: CASSYSFGTRGNSPLHF.

This chain joins TRBV5-1 and TRBJ2-2, with 10 bases aligning to TRBD1. Germline CDR1 SGHRS, CDR2 YFSETQ. V trimming: 7 bases; J trimming: 0 bases; junction bases outside the gene matches: 9. The CDR3 consists of 17 residues. In DNA, the CDR3 is TGCGCCAGCGTCCCGGGACAGGGGAATTCGAACACCGGGGAGCTGTTTTTT. It yields the protein CASVPGQGNSNTGELFF. Based on the CDR3 plus reference TRBV5-1 and TRBJ2-2, the full variable domain is KAGVTQTPRYLIKTRGQQVTLSCSPISGHRSVSWYQQTPGQGLQFLFEYFSETQRNKGNFPGRFSGRQFSNSRSEMNVSTLELGDSALYLCASVPGQGNSNTGELFFGEGSRLTVL.

Only a few counts were recorded for this clonotype. The chain links TRBV29-1 to TRBJ1-2, with 8 bases that match TRBD1. CDR3 length: 12 residues. The V gene's germline CDR1 is SQVTM and CDR2 ANQGSEA. The V segment lost 6 bases and the J segment 4 bases; nucleotides outside the gene matches: 4. The CDR3, as DNA: TGCAGCGTCGTGGGACAGGCCTATGGCTACACCTTC. It codes for CSVVGQAYGYTF.

The chain is built from TRBV12-3 or TRBV12-4 and TRBJ2-1; TRBD2 matches 8 bases. V gave up 4 bases and J gave up 10 bases; unmatched junction bases: 3. CDR3 size: 12 residues. CDR3 residues: CASSSGRVEQFF. The CDR3 region has the DNA TGTGCCAGCAGTTCCGGGAGGGTAGAGCAGTTCTTC.

The chain is built from TRBV7-2 and TRBJ2-7, with D perhaps being TRBD1 or TRBD2 (5 bases each). This CDR3 region has 13 residues. CDR1 and CDR2 from the germline V gene are SGHTA and FQGNSA. Between the trimmed V and J ends, which lost 5 bases and 5 bases, there was a span of 13 bases. The CDR3 sequence: CASSQRVGDEQYF. The CDR3 nucleotides read TGTGCCAGCAGCCAGAGGGTAGGGGACGAGCAGTACTTC.

A few counts support this clonotype. The junction departs from the called germline gene at one end, perhaps through a read error. V is TRBV20-1 and J is TRBJ2-4; maybe TRBD1 (5 bases). Per germline, CDR1 DFQATT and CDR2 SNEGSKA (reference sequence). CDR3 size: 15 residues. CDR3 DNA: TGCAGTGCTGAGCCTATGACAGCAACCAAGAACATTCAGTACTTC. This translates into CSAEPMTATKNIQYF.

The J gene is TRBJ1-1, the V gene TRBV9, with a weak D call TRBD1 (5 bases). Deletions cut 3 bases from V and 0 bases from J, with 15 bases between. The CDR3 is 16 residues long. Germline V gives CDR1 SGDLS, CDR2 YYNGEE. The CDR3 coding sequence is TGTGCCAGCAGCGGTCGAGCGGGGCTGTTGAACACTGAAGCTTTCTTT. Its protein product is CASSGRAGLLNTEAFF. The complete variable domain, with remaining parts taken from reference TRBV9 and TRBJ1-1, reads DSGVTQTPKHLITATGQRVTLRCSPRSGDLSVYWYQQSLDQGLQFLIQYYNGEERAKGNILERFSAQQFPDLHSELNLSSLELGDSALYFCASSGRAGLLNTEAFFGQGTRLTVV.

The J gene is TRBJ2-5, the V gene TRBV10-3, with TRBD1 identical over 7 bases. V dropped 6 bases and J dropped 5; count of bases not matched to a gene: 9. This CDR3 region has 14 residues. Germline V gene lookup returns CDR1 ENHRY and CDR2 SYGVKD. The CDR3 region is CAIRDRSEMETQYF. The DNA for the CDR3 is TGTGCCATCAGGGACAGGTCCGAAATGGAGACCCAGTACTTC.

V usage is TRBV5-1 and J usage is TRBJ2-7; the D call may be TRBD1 or TRBD2 (7 bases each). The V end was cut by 6 bases, the J end by 2 bases, with 15 bases between. CDR1 and CDR2 (germline): SGHRS, YFSETQ. The CDR3 runs 14 residues. CDR3 amino acids: CASTAQGGTYEQYF. The CDR3, as DNA: TGCGCCAGCACCGCCCAGGGGGGGACCTACGAGCAGTACTTC.

The V call is TRBV29-1, the J call TRBJ1-1, with D unresolved. The length of the CDR3 is 13 residues. Germline assignment: CDR1 SQVTM and CDR2 ANQGSEA. Trimming took 5 bases from V and 0 from J, leaving 10 bases between them. CDR3 amino acids: CSVYSFMNTEAFF. CDR3 bases: TGCAGCGTTTATTCGTTCATGAACACTGAAGCTTTCTTT.

This chain uses TRBV6-1 with TRBJ2-7, with 8 bases fitting TRBD1. Germline V gene data show CDR1 as MNHNS and CDR2 as SASEGT. V lost 2 bases, J lost 3 bases, and 9 bases stayed unmatched. The CDR3 has 16 residues. This CDR3 is CASSEYFGTGDYEQYF. The DNA of the CDR3 is TGTGCCAGCAGTGAATATTTTGGGACAGGAGACTACGAGCAGTACTTC.